The clone carrying this T cell receptor (beta chain) was seen a single time. Some clones are missing from TCRdb's copy, which holds only in-frame ones; the method was immunoSEQ multiplex PCR. This table has 35,000 to 50,000 clones, about 85% appearing once. This entry belongs to a study of T cell changes during pregnancy in multiple sclerosis. The V segment lost 6 bases and the J segment 1 base; nucleotides outside the gene matches: 5. This CDR3 comprises 14 residues. The germline V gene has CDR1 MNHNS and CDR2 SASEGT. The rearrangement links TRBV6-1 to TRBJ1-2; 7 nucleotides match TRBD1. The sample consisted of CD4+ T cells from peripheral blood mononuclear cells, taken in the second trimester of pregnancy. The source of this sequence is a female donor with multiple sclerosis, enrolled in a pregnancy study. The CDR3 loop reads CASRGTVFNYGYTF. In nucleotides, the CDR3 is TGTGCCAGCAGGGGGACAGTTTTTAACTATGGCTACACCTTC.